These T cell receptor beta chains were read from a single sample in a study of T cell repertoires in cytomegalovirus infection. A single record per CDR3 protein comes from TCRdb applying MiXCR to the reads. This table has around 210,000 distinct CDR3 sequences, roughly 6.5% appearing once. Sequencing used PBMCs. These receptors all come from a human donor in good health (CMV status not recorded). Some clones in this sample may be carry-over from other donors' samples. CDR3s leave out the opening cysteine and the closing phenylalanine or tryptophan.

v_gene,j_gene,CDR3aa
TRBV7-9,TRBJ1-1,ASSLWDTLNTEAF
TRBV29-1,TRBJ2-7,SVLPGTGASYEQY
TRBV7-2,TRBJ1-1,ASSLERMDTEAF
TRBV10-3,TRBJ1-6,AISESSRNSPLH
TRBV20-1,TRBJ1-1,SARGQGDTEAF
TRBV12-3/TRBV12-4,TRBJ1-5,ASSSSPGVNQPQH
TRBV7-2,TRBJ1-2,ASSLVQGEGYT
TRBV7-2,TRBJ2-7,ASSLALAGGPYEQY
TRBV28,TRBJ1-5,ASSQGQGGNQPQH
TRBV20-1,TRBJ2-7,SAVPYPRRSYEQY
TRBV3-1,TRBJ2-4,ASSPPSGGSDIQY
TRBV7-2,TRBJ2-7,ASSLVHGGSYEQY
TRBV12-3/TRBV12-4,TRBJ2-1,ASSLRLNEQF
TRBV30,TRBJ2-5,AWSVRADLETQY
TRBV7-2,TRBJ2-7,ASSSDGPSYEQY